This T cell receptor beta chain is from a study of OX40 agonist ivuxolimab in advanced cancers. About the research overall: Hepatocellular carcinoma, melanoma, renal cell or head and neck cancer was diagnosed in the dose-escalation patients.

The germline V and J ends were trimmed by 6 bases and 4 bases, with 10 bases remaining between them. Germline lookup yields CDR1 MGHDK and CDR2 SYGVNS. The CDR3 contains 13 residues. The table came from immunoSEQ multiplex PCR; TCRdb's copy has only in-frame clones and leaves some out. Of tens of thousands of clones in the sample, about 80% were seen once. The specimen comprised CD4+ or CD8+ T cells sorted from blood, sampled in a trial of the OX40 agonist ivuxolimab. The chain employs TRBV25-1 and TRBJ1-3, with D possibly matching TRBD1 (6 bases). This TCR derives from an adult with an advanced solid tumor such as melanoma, head and neck, liver or kidney cancer. The CDR3 DNA follows: TGTGCCAGCAGCAGGGGATCAGGAAACACCATATATTTT. Amino acids: CASSRGSGNTIYF.